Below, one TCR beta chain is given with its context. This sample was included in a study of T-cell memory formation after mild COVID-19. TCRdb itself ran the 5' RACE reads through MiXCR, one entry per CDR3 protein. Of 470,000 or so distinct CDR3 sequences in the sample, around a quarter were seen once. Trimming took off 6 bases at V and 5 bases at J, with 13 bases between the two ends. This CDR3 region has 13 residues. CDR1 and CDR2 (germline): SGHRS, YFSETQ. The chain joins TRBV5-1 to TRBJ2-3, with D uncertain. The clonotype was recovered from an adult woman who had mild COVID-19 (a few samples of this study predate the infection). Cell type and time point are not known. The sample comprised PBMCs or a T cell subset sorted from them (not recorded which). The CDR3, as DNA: TGCGCCAGCAAAGACCAGTCAGTAGATACGCAGTATTTT. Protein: CASKDQSVDTQYF.